This entry describes one T cell receptor (beta chain). These data come from a study of shared clonotypes between healthy human individuals. The length of the CDR3 is 14 residues. CDR1 SQVTM and CDR2 ANQGSEA come from the germline V gene. Trimming cost V 4 bases and J 4 bases, with 16 bases left between them. Sorted subsets were amplified in replicate PCRs using approximately 0.2 ug DNA, tens of thousands of T cell genomes. Assay: immunoSEQ multiplex PCR; the TCRdb copy retains only in-frame clones and omits some. The table has around 600,000 clones, more than 95% seen once. Material: naive CD4+ T cells sorted from blood. Noted subset: CD45RA+ positively selected. The sequence came from a woman in her thirties in good health. V gene TRBV29-1 combines with J gene TRBJ1-1; TRBD1 might be the D (6 bases). The CDR3 DNA reads TGCAGCGTTGCGATTCGGGCAGGGGCCACTGAAGCTTTCTTT. Translating gives CSVAIRAGATEAFF.